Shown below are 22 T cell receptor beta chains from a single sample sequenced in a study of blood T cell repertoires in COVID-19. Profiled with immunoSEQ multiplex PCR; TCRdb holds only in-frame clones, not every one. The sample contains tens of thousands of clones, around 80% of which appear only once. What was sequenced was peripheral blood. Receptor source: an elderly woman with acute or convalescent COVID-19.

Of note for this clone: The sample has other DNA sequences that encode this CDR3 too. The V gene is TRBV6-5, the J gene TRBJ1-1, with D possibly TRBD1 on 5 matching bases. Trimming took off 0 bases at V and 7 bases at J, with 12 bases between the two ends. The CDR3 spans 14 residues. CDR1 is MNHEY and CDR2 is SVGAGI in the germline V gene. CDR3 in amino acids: CASSYSTPRGEAFF. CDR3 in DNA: TGTGCCAGCAGTTACTCGACACCTAGGGGTGAAGCTTTCTTT.

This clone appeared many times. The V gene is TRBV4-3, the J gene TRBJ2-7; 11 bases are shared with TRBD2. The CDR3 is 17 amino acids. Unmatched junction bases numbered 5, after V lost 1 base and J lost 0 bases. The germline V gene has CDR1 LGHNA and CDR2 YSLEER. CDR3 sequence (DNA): TGCGCCAGCAGCCAAGTTGGCCTAGCGGGAGGCTCCTACGAGCAGTACTTC. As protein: CASSQVGLAGGSYEQYF.

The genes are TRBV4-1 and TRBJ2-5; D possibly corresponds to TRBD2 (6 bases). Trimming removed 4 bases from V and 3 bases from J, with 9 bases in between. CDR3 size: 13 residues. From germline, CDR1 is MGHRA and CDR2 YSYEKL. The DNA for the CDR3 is TGCGCCAGCAGCCCTAGCGAAAAAGAGACCCAGTACTTC. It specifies CASSPSEKETQYF.

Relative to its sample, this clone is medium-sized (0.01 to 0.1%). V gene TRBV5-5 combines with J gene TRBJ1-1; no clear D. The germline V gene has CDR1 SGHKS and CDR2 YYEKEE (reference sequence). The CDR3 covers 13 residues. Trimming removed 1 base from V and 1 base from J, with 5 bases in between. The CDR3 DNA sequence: TGTGCCAGCAGCTTGCTATGGAACACTGAAGCTTTCTTT. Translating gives CASSLLWNTEAFF.

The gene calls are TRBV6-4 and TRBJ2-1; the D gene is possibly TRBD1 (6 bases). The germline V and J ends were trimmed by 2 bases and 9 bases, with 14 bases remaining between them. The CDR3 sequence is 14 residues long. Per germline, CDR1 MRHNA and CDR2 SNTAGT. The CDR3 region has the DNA TGTGCCAGCAGTGACGCGGCAGGGGTTGGTGAGCAGTTCTTC. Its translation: CASSDAAGVGEQFF.

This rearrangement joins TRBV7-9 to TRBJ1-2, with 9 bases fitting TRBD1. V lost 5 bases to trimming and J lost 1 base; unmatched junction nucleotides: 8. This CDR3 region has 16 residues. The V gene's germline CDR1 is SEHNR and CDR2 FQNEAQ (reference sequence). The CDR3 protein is CASSIGQGIINYGYTF. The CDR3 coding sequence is TGTGCCAGCAGCATAGGACAGGGGATAATTAACTATGGCTACACCTTC.

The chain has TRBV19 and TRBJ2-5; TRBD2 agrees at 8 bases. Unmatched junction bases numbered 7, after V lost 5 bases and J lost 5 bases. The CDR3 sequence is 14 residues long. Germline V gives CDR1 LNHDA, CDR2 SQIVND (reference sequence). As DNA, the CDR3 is TGTGCCAGTAGTTCACATAGCGGGAAGGAGACCCAGTACTTC. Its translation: CASSSHSGKETQYF.

The CDR3 spells CASSLFVGRGGQPQHF. The CDR3 DNA reads TGTGCCAGCAGTTTATTTGTTGGAAGGGGTGGGCAGCCCCAGCATTTT. The chain is built from TRBV28 and TRBJ1-5; possibly TRBD1 for D (5 bases). The germline V gene encodes CDR1 MDHEN and CDR2 SYDVKM. Trimming removed 1 base from V and 7 bases from J, with 17 bases in between. The CDR3 covers 16 residues.

The CDR3 sequence: CASSLQGQDNQPQHF. DNA of the CDR3: TGTGCCAGCAGCCTACAGGGACAGGACAATCAGCCCCAGCATTTT. The chain couples TRBV7-8 to TRBJ1-5; 8 nucleotides agree with TRBD1. The trim removed 5 bases at V and 3 bases at J, leaving 6 bases unmatched. This CDR3 contains 15 residues. Germline-derived CDR1 and CDR2 are SGHVS and FQNEAQ.

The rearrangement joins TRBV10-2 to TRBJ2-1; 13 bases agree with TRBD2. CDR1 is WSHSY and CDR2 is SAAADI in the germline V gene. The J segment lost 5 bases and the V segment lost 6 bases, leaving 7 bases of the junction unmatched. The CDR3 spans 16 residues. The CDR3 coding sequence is TGCGCCAGCAGACCTACCGGGACTAGCGGGGACAATGAGCAGTTCTTC. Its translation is CASRPTGTSGDNEQFF.

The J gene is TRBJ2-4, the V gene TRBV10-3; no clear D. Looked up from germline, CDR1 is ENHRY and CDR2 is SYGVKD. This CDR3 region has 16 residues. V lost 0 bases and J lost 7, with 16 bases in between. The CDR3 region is CAISESVGSRDNIQYF. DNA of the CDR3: TGTGCCATCAGTGAGTCGGTCGGGTCTAGAGACAACATTCAGTACTTC.

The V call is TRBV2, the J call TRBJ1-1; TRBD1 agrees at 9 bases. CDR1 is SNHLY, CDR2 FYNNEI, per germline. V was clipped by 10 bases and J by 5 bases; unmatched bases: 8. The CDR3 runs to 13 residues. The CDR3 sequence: CAITQGAMTEAFF. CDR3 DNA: TGTGCCATTACACAGGGGGCTATGACTGAAGCTTTCTTT. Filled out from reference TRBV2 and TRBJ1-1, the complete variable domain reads EPEVTQTPSHQVTQMGQEVILRCVPISNHLYFYWYRQILGQKVEFLVSFYNNEISEKSEIFDDQFSVERPDGSNFTLKIRSTKLEDSAMYFCAITQGAMTEAFFGQGTRLTVV.

The CDR3 is CASSTGTTAEFF. CDR3 DNA: TGTGCCAGCAGTACCGGGACTACAGCTGAGTTCTTC. V gene TRBV6-5 combines with J gene TRBJ2-1; 7 bases are shared with TRBD2. Germline loops: CDR1 MNHEY, CDR2 SVGAGI. The junction had 9 bases not matched to a gene; V was cut back by 5 bases and J by 14 bases. The CDR3 extends over 12 amino acids.

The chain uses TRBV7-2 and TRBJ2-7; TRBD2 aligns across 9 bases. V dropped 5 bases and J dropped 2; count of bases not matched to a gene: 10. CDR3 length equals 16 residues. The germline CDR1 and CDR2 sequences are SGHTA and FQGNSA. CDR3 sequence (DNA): TGTGCCAGCAGCCTTCCGACTAGCGGTAGTACCTACGAGCAGTACTTC. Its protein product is CASSLPTSGSTYEQYF.

The CDR3 loop is CASTPGTSGTGELFF. CDR3 nucleotide sequence: TGTGCCAGCACCCCCGGGACTAGCGGCACCGGGGAGCTGTTTTTT. The chain couples TRBV28 to TRBJ2-2; 11 nucleotides agree with TRBD2. Germline V gene data show CDR1 as MDHEN and CDR2 as SYDVKM. The V and J ends lost 7 bases and 4 bases, in that order; junction bases with no gene match: 5. This CDR3 region has 15 residues.

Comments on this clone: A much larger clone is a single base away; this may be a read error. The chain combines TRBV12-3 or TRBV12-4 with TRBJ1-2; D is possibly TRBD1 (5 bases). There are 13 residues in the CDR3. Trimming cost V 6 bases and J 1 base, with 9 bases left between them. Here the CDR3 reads CASRPDSNYGYTF. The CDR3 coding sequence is TGTGCCAGCAGGCCTGACAGTAACTATGGCTACACCTTC.

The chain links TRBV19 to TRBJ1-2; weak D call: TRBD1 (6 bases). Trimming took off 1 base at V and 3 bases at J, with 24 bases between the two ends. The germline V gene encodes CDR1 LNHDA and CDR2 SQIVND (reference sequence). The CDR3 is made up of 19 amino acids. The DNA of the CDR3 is TGTGCCAGTAGTATAGTACCCCCCAGGGGCGACCCAAGGGACTATGGCTACACCTTC. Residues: CASSIVPPRGDPRDYGYTF. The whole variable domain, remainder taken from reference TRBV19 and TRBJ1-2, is DGGITQSPKYLFRKEGQNVTLSCEQNLNHDAMYWYRQDPGQGLRLIYYSQIVNDFQKGDIAEGYSVSREKKESFPLTVTSAQKNPTAFYLCASSIVPPRGDPRDYGYTFGSGTRLTVV.

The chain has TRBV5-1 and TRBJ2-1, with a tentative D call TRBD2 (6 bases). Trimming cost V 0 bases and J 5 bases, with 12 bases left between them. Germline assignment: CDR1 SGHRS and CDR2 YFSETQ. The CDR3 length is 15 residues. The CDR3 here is CASSLVTSGDNEQFF. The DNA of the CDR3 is TGCGCCAGCAGCTTGGTGACTAGTGGGGACAATGAGCAGTTCTTC.

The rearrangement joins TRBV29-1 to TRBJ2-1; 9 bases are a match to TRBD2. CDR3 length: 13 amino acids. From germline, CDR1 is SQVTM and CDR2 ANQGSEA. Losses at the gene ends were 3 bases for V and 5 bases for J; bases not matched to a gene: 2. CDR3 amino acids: CSVDAGGNNEQFF. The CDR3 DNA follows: TGCAGCGTTGATGCGGGAGGGAACAATGAGCAGTTCTTC.

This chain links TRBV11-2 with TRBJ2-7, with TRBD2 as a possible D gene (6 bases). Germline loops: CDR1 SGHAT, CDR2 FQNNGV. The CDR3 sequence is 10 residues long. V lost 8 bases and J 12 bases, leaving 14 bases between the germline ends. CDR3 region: CASAGSSTYF. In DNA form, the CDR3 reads TGTGCCAGCGCGGGGTCGTCCACGTACTTC.

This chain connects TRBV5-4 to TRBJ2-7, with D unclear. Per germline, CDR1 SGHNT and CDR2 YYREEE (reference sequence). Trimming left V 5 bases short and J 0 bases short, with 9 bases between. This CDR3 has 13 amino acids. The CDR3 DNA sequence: TGTGCCAGCAGTTCTATTCACTCCTACGAGCAGTACTTC. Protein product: CASSSIHSYEQYF.

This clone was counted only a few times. The CDR3 sequence: CASSEFATPDTEAFF. The CDR3 coding sequence is TGTGCCAGCAGTGAATTCGCGACACCGGACACTGAAGCTTTCTTT. This sequence joins TRBV2 and TRBJ1-1; no firm D call. Germline V lookup: CDR1 SNHLY, CDR2 FYNNEI. This CDR3 is 15 amino acids long. Trimming left V 2 bases short and J 3 bases short, with 13 bases between.